The sequence of this T cell receptor (beta chain) was determined in a study of cytotoxic CD8 clonotypes in ibrutinib-treated CLL. Assay: immunoSEQ multiplex PCR; the TCRdb copy retains only in-frame clones and omits some. The sample holds approximately 90,000 clones; around 77% are singletons and the top ten take under 30%. This sample comprised PBMCs, obtained after 24 months of ibrutinib treatment. The sequence was obtained from a human donor with chronic lymphocytic leukemia.

CDR3 amino acids: CASSSDPRGTEAFF. CDR3 DNA: TGCGCCAGCAGCTCTGATCCCAGGGGTACTGAAGCTTTCTTT. This chain joins TRBV5-1 and TRBJ1-1, with D perhaps TRBD1 (6 bases). The CDR3 sequence is 14 residues long. Germline V gene sequence: CDR1 SGHRS, CDR2 YFSETQ. Trimming took off 3 bases at V and 5 bases at J, with 14 bases between the two ends.